Following are 19 T cell receptor beta chains from one sample sequenced in a study of shared clonotypes between healthy human individuals. The data were produced by immunoSEQ multiplex PCR, yet TCRdb's version contains in-frame clones alone and is incomplete. The sample has about 550,000 clones; roughly 96% are singletons. CD45RO negativity and positive selection for CCR7 defined naive CD8 cells, a population that excluded terminally differentiated effector memory CD45RA+ cells. Material: naive CD8+ T cells sorted from blood. These receptors were taken from a woman between 25 and 40 years old in good health.

To note about this clone: The same CDR3 can be traced to other DNA sequences in this sample. The chain links TRBV9 to TRBJ2-3; D is ambiguous. The CDR3 has 15 amino acids. Trimming shortened V by 0 bases and J by 1 base, and 9 bases separated the two germline ends. Germline V gives CDR1 SGDLS, CDR2 YYNGEE. The CDR3 is CASSVGRFGTDTQYF. Here the CDR3 DNA reads TGTGCCAGCAGCGTAGGTCGCTTTGGCACAGATACGCAGTATTTT.

CDR3 residues: CASSYDHRANQPQHF. The CDR3 DNA is TGTGCCAGCAGTTACGACCACAGGGCCAATCAGCCCCAGCATTTT. This sequence joins TRBV6-6 and TRBJ1-5, with D possibly matching TRBD1 (6 bases). V was clipped by 2 bases and J by 3 bases, with 11 bases between them. This CDR3 region has 15 residues. CDR1 is MNHNY and CDR2 is SVGAGI in the germline V gene (reference sequence).

The chain carries TRBV28 and TRBJ2-1; 10 nucleotides align to TRBD2. Germline CDR1 reads MDHEN; CDR2 reads SYDVKM. J lost 4 bases, V lost 5 bases, and 11 bases had no gene match. CDR3 length: 17 residues. The CDR3 spells CASSLGVAGGTYNEQFF. As DNA, the CDR3 is TGTGCCAGCAGTCTAGGCGTAGCGGGAGGTACGTACAATGAGCAGTTCTTC.

About this clone itself: Other DNA sequences in this specimen translate into the identical CDR3. This chain uses TRBV19 with TRBJ2-5, with 8 nucleotides matching TRBD2. Germline CDR1 is LNHDA and CDR2 is SQIVND (reference sequence). The junction had 6 bases not matched to a gene; V was cut back by 3 bases and J by 3 bases. The CDR3 loop spans 15 amino acids. CDR3 nucleotides: TGTGCCAGTAGTATTCTGGCGGGAGGAAAAGAGACCCAGTACTTC. Protein product: CASSILAGGKETQYF.

Only one count was recorded for this clone. The J gene is TRBJ1-2, the V gene TRBV6-1; the match to TRBD1 covers 8 bases. Trimming took 6 bases from V and 5 from J; bases not matched to a gene: 8. The CDR3 is made up of 14 amino acids. Germline values: CDR1 MNHNS, CDR2 SASEGT. CDR3 in amino acids: CASRRFRGQYGYTF. The CDR3 DNA follows: TGTGCCAGCAGAAGATTCAGGGGGCAATATGGCTACACCTTC.

CDR3 bases: TGTGCCAGCAGCTGGGGGACCAGGGGCGAGTACGATACGCAGTATTTT. It codes for CASSWGTRGEYDTQYF. The V and J genes are TRBV7-6 and TRBJ2-3, with a possible D match to TRBD1 (6 bases). The ends were cut back, 4 bases at V and 6 bases at J, with 20 bases in the middle. The V gene's germline CDR1 is SGHVS and CDR2 FNYEAQ. The CDR3 covers 16 residues.

The J gene is TRBJ2-7, the V gene TRBV19; D not certain. This CDR3 is built from 14 residues. V gave up 5 bases and J gave up 2 bases, with 13 bases separating them. Germline V gene lookup returns CDR1 LNHDA and CDR2 SQIVND (reference sequence). CDR3 in DNA: TGTGCCAGTAGTTTTGCGGTAGGAGCCTACGAGCAGTACTTC. This gives the protein CASSFAVGAYEQYF. The full variable domain, completed using reference TRBV19 and TRBJ2-7, is DGGITQSPKYLFRKEGQNVTLSCEQNLNHDAMYWYRQDPGQGLRLIYYSQIVNDFQKGDIAEGYSVSREKKESFPLTVTSAQKNPTAFYLCASSFAVGAYEQYFGPGTRLTVT.

The chain joins TRBV6-5 to TRBJ2-1; D may be TRBD1 (5 bases). Germline assignment: CDR1 MNHEY and CDR2 SVGAGI. The CDR3 is 11 amino acids. Trimming took off 6 bases at V and 15 bases at J, with 15 bases between the two ends. CDR3 loop: CASRSAGYLFF. The CDR3 DNA follows: TGTGCCAGCAGGTCAGCAGGGTATCTGTTCTTC.

The chain employs TRBV6-5 and TRBJ1-2; D is perhaps TRBD1 (5 bases). Germline V gene data show CDR1 as MNHEY and CDR2 as SVGAGI. V lost 0 bases and J lost 0, with 11 bases in between. CDR3 size: 16 residues. CDR3 DNA sequence: TGTGCCAGCAGTTACTCGAGCTGGGGGGCTAACTATGGCTACACCTTC. Translation gives CASSYSSWGANYGYTF.

The chain recombines TRBV27 with TRBJ2-1, with 8 bases aligning to TRBD2. V dropped 6 bases and J dropped 4; count of bases not matched to a gene: 2. Germline CDR1 is MNHEY and CDR2 is SMNVEV (reference sequence). The CDR3 extends over 13 amino acids. The CDR3 region is CASRAGGYNEQFF. The CDR3 DNA reads TGTGCCAGCAGGGCGGGAGGATACAATGAGCAGTTCTTC.

The chain uses TRBV30 and TRBJ2-7; perhaps TRBD2 as D (6 bases). The germline CDR1 and CDR2 sequences are GTSNPN and SVGIG (reference sequence). The CDR3 extends over 11 amino acids. Trimming removed 8 bases at V and 1 base at J, with 9 bases between. CDR3 region: CAGRGSYEQYF. CDR3 coding DNA: TGTGCCGGGCGGGGATCCTACGAGCAGTACTTC.

The V gene is TRBV6-1, the J gene TRBJ2-7, with no clear D. With 8 bases removed from V and 4 bases from J, the gap between germline ends came to 9 bases. The V gene's germline CDR1 is MNHNS and CDR2 SASEGT. This CDR3 has 11 residues. This CDR3 reads CASVSAYEQYF. In DNA form, the CDR3 reads TGTGCCAGCGTTTCGGCATACGAGCAGTACTTC.

Of note for this clone: An end of the junction differs from the germline gene, which may be a read error. This chain links TRBV5-4 with TRBJ1-2; 8 bases fit TRBD1. The CDR3 sequence is 14 residues long. Germline V CDR1 and CDR2: SGHNT, YYREEE (reference sequence). The CDR3 protein is CASSLGQGTNGCTF. DNA for the CDR3: TGTGCCAGCAGCCTAGGACAGGGAACGAACGGCTGCACCTTC. The variable domain in full, with the rest retrieved from reference TRBV5-4 and TRBJ1-2, is ETGVTQSPTHLIKTRGQQVTLRCSSQSGHNTVSWYQQALGQGPQFIFQYYREEENGRGNFPPRFSGLQFPNYSSELNVNALELDDSALYLCASSLGQGTNGCTFGSGTRLTVV.

This rearrangement joins TRBV11-2 to TRBJ2-3; D ambiguous. This CDR3 is built from 13 residues. Germline V lookup: CDR1 SGHAT, CDR2 FQNNGV. V was cut by 4 bases and J by 4 bases, with 9 bases left in between. The CDR3: CASSSWTADTQYF. The CDR3 DNA reads TGTGCCAGCAGCTCCTGGACGGCAGATACGCAGTATTTT.

This sequence joins TRBV7-8 and TRBJ1-5; TRBD1 matches 7 bases. This CDR3 spans 14 amino acids. Germline values: CDR1 SGHVS, CDR2 FQNEAQ. V lost 5 bases and J lost 7; bases outside the gene matches: 8. The CDR3 sequence: CASSEGAGRQPQHF. Written as DNA, the CDR3 is TGTGCCAGCAGCGAGGGGGCCGGGAGGCAGCCCCAGCATTTT.

The chain employs TRBV27 and TRBJ1-3, with 8 nucleotides matching TRBD1. CDR3 length: 14 residues. Germline trimming cut 5 bases from V and 8 bases from J; bases unmatched to any gene: 8. Per germline, CDR1 MNHEY and CDR2 SMNVEV (reference sequence). Written as DNA, the CDR3 is TGTGCCAGCAGTCTCCGCGGACAGGGAGACACCATATATTTT. Its protein product is CASSLRGQGDTIYF.

This chain uses TRBV29-1 with TRBJ1-3; D is perhaps TRBD1 (5 bases). The CDR3 spans 15 residues. V was cut by 5 bases and J by 1 base, with 15 bases left in between. CDR1 is SQVTM and CDR2 is ANQGSEA in the germline V gene. The CDR3 loop is CSVLGRELSGNTIYF. In nucleotides, the CDR3 is TGCAGCGTTCTGGGCAGGGAACTGTCTGGAAACACCATATATTTT.

The CDR3 sequence: CASRSTEEAFF. In DNA, the CDR3 is TGTGCCAGTAGGTCGACGGAAGAAGCTTTCTTT. The chain has TRBV19 and TRBJ1-1, with D hard to call. This CDR3 is built from 11 residues. Germline loops: CDR1 LNHDA, CDR2 SQIVND (reference sequence). Between the trimmed V and J ends, which lost 6 bases and 8 bases, there was a span of 10 bases. The variable domain in full, completed from reference TRBV19 and TRBJ1-1, reads DGGITQSPKYLFRKEGQNVTLSCEQNLNHDAMYWYRQDPGQGLRLIYYSQIVNDFQKGDIAEGYSVSREKKESFPLTVTSAQKNPTAFYLCASRSTEEAFFGQGTRLTVV.

The DNA of the CDR3 is TGCGCCAGCAGCCTTGGACTAGCGGGAGGCACCACAGATACGCAGTATTTT. This translates into CASSLGLAGGTTDTQYF. The chain uses TRBV4-1 and TRBJ2-3; 14 nucleotides line up with TRBD2. CDR1 is MGHRA, CDR2 YSYEKL, per germline. The CDR3 is 17 residues long. The trim removed 4 bases at V and 2 bases at J, leaving 5 bases unmatched.